Listed below are T cell receptor beta chains from one sample, sequenced in a study of blood T cell repertoires in COVID-19. Profiled with immunoSEQ multiplex PCR; TCRdb holds only in-frame clones, not every one. This table has over 300,000 clones, more than 80% appearing once. Sequenced: peripheral blood. These receptors came from a middle-aged man with acute or convalescent COVID-19. The CDR3 runs from the conserved cysteine through the conserved F or W. The D gene is left open where the match is weak. Clone size is not always given. Where it is, it says once, few, many or a class for expanded clones.

D gene	clone size	V gene	J gene	CDR3 DNA	CDR3 protein
-	-	TRBV5-1	TRBJ1-1	TGCGCCAGCAGCGGAACTCAGGGTGGGGACACTGAAGCTTTCTTT	CASSGTQGGDTEAFF
-	-	TRBV20-1	TRBJ2-1	TGCAGTGCTAGTTCTCAGGGAATCAATGAGCAGTTCTTC	CSASSQGINEQFF
-	few	TRBV18	TRBJ1-1	TGTGCCAGCTCACTCAACAGGAACACTGAAGCTTTCTTT	CASSLNRNTEAFF
-	-	TRBV5-1	TRBJ2-3	TGCGCCAGCAGCCCTGACATCCACACAGATACGCAGTATTTT	CASSPDIHTDTQYF
TRBD1	-	TRBV7-2	TRBJ1-2	TGTGCCAGCAGCGACCGACAGGGGATCTCCTATGGCTACACCTTC	CASSDRQGISYGYTF
-	once	TRBV15	TRBJ1-1	TGTGCCACCAGCTACAACCTGAACACTGAAGCTTTCTTT	CATSYNLNTEAFF
-	-	TRBV4-1	TRBJ2-7	TGCGCCAGCGCAGCACAGCGGGACAACTCCTACGAGCAGTACTTC	CASAAQRDNSYEQYF
-	-	TRBV28	TRBJ2-7	TGTGCCAGCACCTCAGGCGGGATGTCCTACGAGCAGTACTTC	CASTSGGMSYEQYF
TRBD2	-	TRBV12-5	TRBJ2-1	TGTGCTAGTGGTTTGGTACATACGGGGGGGCTTCTTACTGAGCAGTTCTTC	CASGLVHTGGLLTEQFF
TRBD1	-	TRBV7-2	TRBJ1-1	TGTGCCAGCAGATCGACAGGGGGGGACACTGAAGCTTTCTTT	CASRSTGGDTEAFF
-	-	TRBV6-2/TRBV6-3	TRBJ2-7	TGTGCCAGCAGTTATTCGGGACCCGCGGGGTACGAGCAGTACTTC	CASSYSGPAGYEQYF
-	-	TRBV9	TRBJ1-2	TGTGCCAGCAGCGTCGCGACAGGCACCCTATTTTTATATGGCTACACCTTC	CASSVATGTLFLYGYTF
TRBD1	-	TRBV27	TRBJ2-7	TGTGCCAGCAGAAAGCTCCGGGACAGGGGGCCCTGGGAGCAGTACTTC	CASRKLRDRGPWEQYF
TRBD2	once	TRBV11-2	TRBJ2-1	TGTGCCAGCAGCATCGGACTAGCGGGGGGTGAGCAGTTCTTC	CASSIGLAGGEQFF
TRBD1	-	TRBV27	TRBJ2-3	TGTGCCAGCAGATCCGAAACAGGGGTGCAGGTGGATACGCAGTATTTT	CASRSETGVQVDTQYF
-	-	TRBV5-6	TRBJ2-1	TGTGCCAGCAGCTTGGATGGCAGGAACAATGAGCAGTTCTTC	CASSLDGRNNEQFF
-	-	TRBV7-9	TRBJ2-3	TGTGCCAGCAGCCAGACACGGATTCCCACAGATACGCAGTATTTT	CASSQTRIPTDTQYF
-	once	TRBV5-4	TRBJ2-3	TGTGCCAGCAGCTTGGCCATGACAGGTTCTAGCACAGATACGCAGTATTTT	CASSLAMTGSSTDTQYF
-	-	TRBV30	TRBJ1-1	TGTGCCTGCTTACTTAAGGGCCGCGGGACTGAAGCTTTCTTT	CACLLKGRGTEAFF
TRBD1	-	TRBV6-5	TRBJ2-7	TGTGCCAGCAGCTTCGGGACAGGGAACTACGAGCAGTACTTC	CASSFGTGNYEQYF
-	-	TRBV7-9	TRBJ1-2	TGTGCCAGCAGCTTAGGGAGAACGACGGGAGCTAACTATGGCTACACCTTC	CASSLGRTTGANYGYTF
TRBD2	once	TRBV6-2/TRBV6-3	TRBJ2-1	TGTGCCAGCAGTTACCAGGCGGGGGGGCGTAATGAGCAGTTCTTC	CASSYQAGGRNEQFF
-	-	TRBV3-1/TRBV3-2	TRBJ2-1	TGTGCCAGCAGCCGTTCTGAGGGCCACAATGAGCAGTTCTTC	CASSRSEGHNEQFF
TRBD2	-	TRBV7-2	TRBJ2-1	TGTGCCAGCAGCACAGGACTAGCGGGAAAGCAGTTCTTC	CASSTGLAGKQFF
-	-	TRBV5-5	TRBJ1-5	TGTGCCAGCAGCTTGTTCTCCCAAACTTCGAATCAGCCCCAGCATTTT	CASSLFSQTSNQPQHF
-	-	TRBV11-2	TRBJ2-7	TGTGCCAGCAGCTTAGAGGTTGATATAGCGCCCTACGAGCAGTACTTC	CASSLEVDIAPYEQYF
-	-	TRBV9	TRBJ2-3	TGTGCCAGCAGCGTCGTGGGGGCCACAGATACGCAGTATTTT	CASSVVGATDTQYF
-	-	TRBV28	TRBJ1-6	TGTGCCAGCAGACGACAGGAATTACATAATTCACCCCTCCACTTT	CASRRQELHNSPLHF
TRBD2	-	TRBV9	TRBJ2-1	TGTGCCAGCAGCGTGTCCGGGACTAGCACCAATGAGCAGTTCTTC	CASSVSGTSTNEQFF
-	few	TRBV2	TRBJ1-1	TGTGCCAGCAGCCTTGGAGAGAACACTGAAGCTTTCTTT	CASSLGENTEAFF
-	-	TRBV14	TRBJ1-1	TGTGCCAGCAGCCAAGGAGGGCCCGAAGCTTTCTTT	CASSQGGPEAFF
TRBD1	-	TRBV4-1	TRBJ1-1	TGCGCCAGCAGCCAACAGACAGGGAAAAAGACTGAAGCTTTCTTT	CASSQQTGKKTEAFF
TRBD2	-	TRBV7-3	TRBJ2-3	TGTGCCAGCAGCTTAACACCTAGCGGGGGGGTCCTCTCTACAGATACGCAGTATTTT	CASSLTPSGGVLSTDTQYF
-	-	TRBV11-2	TRBJ2-3	TGTGCCAGCAGCCTTTCAGATACGCAGTATTTT	CASSLSDTQYF
TRBD2	once	TRBV7-3	TRBJ2-7	TGTGCCAGCAGCTTGGGACTAGCGGGAGACGAGCAGTACTTC	CASSLGLAGDEQYF
TRBD1	once	TRBV16	TRBJ1-4	TGTGCCAGCAGCCAATCTGCAGGGGGGTTCTTCGGGACTAATGAAAAACTGTTTTTT	CASSQSAGGFFGTNEKLFF
-	-	TRBV10-3	TRBJ1-2	TGTGCCATCAGTGATTTTGAGGGAGTGGTAGGCTACACCTTC	CAISDFEGVVGYTF
-	-	TRBV7-3	TRBJ2-3	TGTGCCAGCAGCTTAAATGCGGAGACAGATACGCAGTATTTT	CASSLNAETDTQYF
-	once	TRBV9	TRBJ1-2	TGTGCCAGCAGCGTAGTACAGGCAGATGGCTACACCTTC	CASSVVQADGYTF
-	-	TRBV30	TRBJ1-2	TGTGCCTGGAGTGTATGGAGGGCTGGCTATGGCTACACCTTC	CAWSVWRAGYGYTF
-	-	TRBV5-4	TRBJ1-1	TGTGCCAGCAGCTTGGTAGTTCTTCGGGGTACGGACACTGAAGCTTTCTTT	CASSLVVLRGTDTEAFF
-	-	TRBV9	TRBJ2-3	TGTGCCAGCAGCGGTGTGTTAGGGACACACAGCACAGATACGCAGTATTTT	CASSGVLGTHSTDTQYF
TRBD1	-	TRBV7-7	TRBJ2-2	TGTGCTAGCAGCTCAGACAGGGTCACCGGGGAGCTGTTTTTT	CASSSDRVTGELFF
TRBD1	-	TRBV5-4	TRBJ1-1	TGTGCCAGCAGCCAAATACAGACAGGGTTCGGCGAAGCTTTCTTT	CASSQIQTGFGEAFF
-	-	TRBV5-1	TRBJ1-1	TGCGCCAGCAGCCTCACAGGTGCCGGGAACACTGAAGCTTTCTTT	CASSLTGAGNTEAFF
-	-	TRBV29-1	TRBJ1-1	TGCAGCGTTGGGGCATACACTGAAGCTTTCTTT	CSVGAYTEAFF
TRBD1	-	TRBV5-1	TRBJ1-1	TGCGCCAGCAGCTGGGGACAGGACACTGAAGCTTTCTTT	CASSWGQDTEAFF